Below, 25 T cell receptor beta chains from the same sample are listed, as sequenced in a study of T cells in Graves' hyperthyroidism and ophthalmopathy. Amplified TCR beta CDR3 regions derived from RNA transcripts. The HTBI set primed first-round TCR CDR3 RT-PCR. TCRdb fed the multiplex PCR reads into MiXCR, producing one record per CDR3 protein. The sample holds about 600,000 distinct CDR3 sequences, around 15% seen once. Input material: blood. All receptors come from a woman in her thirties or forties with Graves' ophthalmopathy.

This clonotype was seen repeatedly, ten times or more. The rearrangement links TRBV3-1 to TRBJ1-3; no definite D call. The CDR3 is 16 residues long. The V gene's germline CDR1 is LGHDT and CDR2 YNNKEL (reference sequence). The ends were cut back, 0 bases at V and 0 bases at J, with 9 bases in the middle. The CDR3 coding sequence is TGTGCCAGCAGCCAAGATCCCTACGTCTCTGGAAACACCATATATTTT. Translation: CASSQDPYVSGNTIYF.

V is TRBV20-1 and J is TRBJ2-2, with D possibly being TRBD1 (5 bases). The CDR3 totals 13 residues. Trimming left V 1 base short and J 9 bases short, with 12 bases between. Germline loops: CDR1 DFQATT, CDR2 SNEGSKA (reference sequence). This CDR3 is CSARANGHWELFF. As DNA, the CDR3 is TGCAGTGCTAGAGCCAATGGACACTGGGAGCTGTTTTTT.

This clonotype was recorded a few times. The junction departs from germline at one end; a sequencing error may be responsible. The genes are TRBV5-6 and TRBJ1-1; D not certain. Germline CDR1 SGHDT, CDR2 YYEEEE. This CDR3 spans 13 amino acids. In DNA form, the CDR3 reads TGTGCCAGCAGCAAAGGGCTGACCACTCAAGCTTTCTTT. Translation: CASSKGLTTQAFF.

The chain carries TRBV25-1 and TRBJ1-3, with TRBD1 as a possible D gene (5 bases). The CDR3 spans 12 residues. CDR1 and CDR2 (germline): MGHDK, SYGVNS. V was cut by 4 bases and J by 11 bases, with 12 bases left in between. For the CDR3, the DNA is TGTGCCAGCAGTGGAACACAGGAGGCCATATATTTT. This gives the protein CASSGTQEAIYF.

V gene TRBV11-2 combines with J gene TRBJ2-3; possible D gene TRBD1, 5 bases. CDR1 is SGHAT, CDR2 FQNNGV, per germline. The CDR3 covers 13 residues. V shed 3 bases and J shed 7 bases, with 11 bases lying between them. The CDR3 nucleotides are TGTGCCAGCAGCTTGCAGGGTCCAAATACGCAGTATTTT. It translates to CASSLQGPNTQYF.

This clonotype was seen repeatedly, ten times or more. The CDR3 DNA reads as TGTGCCAGCAGCGTAGGCCCCGAGAGGTACACTGAAGCTTTCTTT. Protein sequence: CASSVGPERYTEAFF. The J gene is TRBJ1-1, the V gene TRBV9; unclear D gene. The CDR3 covers 15 residues. Trimming pared 0 bases from V and 3 bases from J, leaving 12 bases between. From germline, CDR1 is SGDLS and CDR2 YYNGEE.

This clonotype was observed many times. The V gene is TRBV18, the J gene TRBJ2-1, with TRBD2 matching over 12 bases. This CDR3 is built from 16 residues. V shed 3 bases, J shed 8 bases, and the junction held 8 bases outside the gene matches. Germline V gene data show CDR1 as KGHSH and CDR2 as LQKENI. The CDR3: CASSPSLAGGPDEQFF. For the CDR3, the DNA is TGTGCCAGCTCACCTAGCCTAGCGGGAGGGCCAGATGAGCAGTTCTTC.

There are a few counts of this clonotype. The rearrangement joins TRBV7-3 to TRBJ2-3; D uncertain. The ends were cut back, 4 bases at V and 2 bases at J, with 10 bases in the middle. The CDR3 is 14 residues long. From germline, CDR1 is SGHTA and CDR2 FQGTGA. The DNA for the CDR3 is TGTGCCAGCAGCTCCTCAACGGCCACAGATACGCAGTATTTT. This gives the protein CASSSSTATDTQYF.

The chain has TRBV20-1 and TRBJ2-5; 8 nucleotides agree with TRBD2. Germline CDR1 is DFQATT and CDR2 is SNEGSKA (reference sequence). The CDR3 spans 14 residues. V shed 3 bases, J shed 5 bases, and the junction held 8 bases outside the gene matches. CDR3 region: CSARTGGGAETQYF. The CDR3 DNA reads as TGCAGTGCTAGGACGGGGGGGGGGGCGGAGACCCAGTACTTC.

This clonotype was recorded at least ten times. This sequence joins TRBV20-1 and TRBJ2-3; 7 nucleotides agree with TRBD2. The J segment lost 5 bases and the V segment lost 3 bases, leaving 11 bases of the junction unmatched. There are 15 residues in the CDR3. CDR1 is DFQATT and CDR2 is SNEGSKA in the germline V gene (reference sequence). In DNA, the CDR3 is TGCAGTGCTAGTGAGACTAGCCCGGTTGGAGATACGCAGTATTTT. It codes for CSASETSPVGDTQYF.

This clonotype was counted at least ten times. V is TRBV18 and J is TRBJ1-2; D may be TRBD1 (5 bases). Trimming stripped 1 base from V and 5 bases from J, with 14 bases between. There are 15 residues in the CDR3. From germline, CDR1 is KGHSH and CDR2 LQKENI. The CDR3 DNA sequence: TGTGCCAGCTCACCACGGGGCAGGGAGGGATATGGCTACACCTTC. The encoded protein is CASSPRGREGYGYTF.

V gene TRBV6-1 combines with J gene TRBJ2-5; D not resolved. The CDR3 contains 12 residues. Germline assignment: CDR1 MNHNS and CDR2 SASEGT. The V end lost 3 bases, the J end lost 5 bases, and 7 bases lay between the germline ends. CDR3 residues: CASSEVAETQYF. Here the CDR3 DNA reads TGTGCCAGCAGTGAGGTGGCCGAGACCCAGTACTTC.

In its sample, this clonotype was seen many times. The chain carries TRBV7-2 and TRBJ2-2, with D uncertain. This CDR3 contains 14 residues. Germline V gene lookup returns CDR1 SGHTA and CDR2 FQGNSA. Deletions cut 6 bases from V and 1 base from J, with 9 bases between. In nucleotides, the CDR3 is TGTGCCAGCAGTTCGGCACGGAACACCGGGGAGCTGTTTTTT. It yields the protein CASSSARNTGELFF.

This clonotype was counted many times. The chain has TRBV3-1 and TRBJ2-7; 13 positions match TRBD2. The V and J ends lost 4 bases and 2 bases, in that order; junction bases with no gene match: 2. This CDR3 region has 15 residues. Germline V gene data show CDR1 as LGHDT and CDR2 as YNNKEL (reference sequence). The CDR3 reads CASSRGLAGAYEQYF. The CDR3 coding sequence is TGTGCCAGCAGCCGAGGACTAGCGGGAGCCTACGAGCAGTACTTC.

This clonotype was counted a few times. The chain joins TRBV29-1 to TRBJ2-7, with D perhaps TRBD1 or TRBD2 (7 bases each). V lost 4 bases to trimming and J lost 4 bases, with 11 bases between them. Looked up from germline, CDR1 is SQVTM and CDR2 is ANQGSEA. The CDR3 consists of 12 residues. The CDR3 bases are TGCAGCGTTGGACAGGGAGGGTACGAGCAGTACTTC. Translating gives CSVGQGGYEQYF.

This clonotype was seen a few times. CDR3 DNA sequence: TGTGCCAGCAGCAAATGGTCGCGACAGGCTATGAGCACCGGGGAGCTGTTTTTT. As protein: CASSKWSRQAMSTGELFF. The V gene is TRBV28, the J gene TRBJ2-2, with a weak D call TRBD1 (6 bases). The CDR3 sequence is 18 residues long. Trimming left V 6 bases short and J 4 bases short, with 24 bases between. Germline assignment: CDR1 MDHEN and CDR2 SYDVKM.

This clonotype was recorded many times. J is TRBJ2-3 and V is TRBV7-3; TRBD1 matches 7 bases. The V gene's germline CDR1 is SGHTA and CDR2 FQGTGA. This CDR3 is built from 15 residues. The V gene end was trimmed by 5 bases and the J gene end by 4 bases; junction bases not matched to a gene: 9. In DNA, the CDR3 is TGTGCCAGCAGCCACGACAGGGCGGTGGCAGATACGCAGTATTTT. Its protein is CASSHDRAVADTQYF. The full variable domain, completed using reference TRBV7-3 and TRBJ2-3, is GAGVSQTPSNKVTEKGKYVELRCDPISGHTALYWYRQSLGQGPEFLIYFQGTGAADDSGLPNDRFFAVRPEGSVSTLKIQRTERGDSAVYLCASSHDRAVADTQYFGPGTRLTVL.

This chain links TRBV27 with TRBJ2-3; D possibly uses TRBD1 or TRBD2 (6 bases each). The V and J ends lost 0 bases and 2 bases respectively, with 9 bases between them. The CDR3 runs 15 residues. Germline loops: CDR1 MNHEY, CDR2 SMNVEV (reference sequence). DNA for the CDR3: TGTGCCAGCAGTTTATCAGGGGGGTACACAGATACGCAGTATTTT. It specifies CASSLSGGYTDTQYF.

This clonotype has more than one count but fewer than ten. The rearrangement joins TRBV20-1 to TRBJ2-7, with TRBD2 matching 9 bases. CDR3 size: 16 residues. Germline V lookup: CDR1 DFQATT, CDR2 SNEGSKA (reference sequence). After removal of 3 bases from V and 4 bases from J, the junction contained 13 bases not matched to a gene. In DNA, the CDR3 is TGCAGTGCTAGGATATCCGGGACTAGCAGAAATTACGAGCAGTACTTC. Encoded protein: CSARISGTSRNYEQYF.

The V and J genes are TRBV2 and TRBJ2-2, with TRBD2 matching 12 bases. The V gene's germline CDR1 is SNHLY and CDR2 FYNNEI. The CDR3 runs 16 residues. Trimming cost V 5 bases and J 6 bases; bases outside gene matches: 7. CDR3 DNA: TGTGCCAGCAGTCACTCTAGCGGGAGGGTAGCCGGGGAGCTGTTTTTT. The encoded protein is CASSHSSGRVAGELFF.

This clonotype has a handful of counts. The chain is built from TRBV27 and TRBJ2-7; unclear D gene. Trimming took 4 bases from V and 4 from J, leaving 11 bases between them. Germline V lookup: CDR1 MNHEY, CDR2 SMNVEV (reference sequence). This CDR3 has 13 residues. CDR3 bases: TGTGCCAGCAGTTCCCCTGTTGATTACGAGCAGTACTTC. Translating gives CASSSPVDYEQYF.

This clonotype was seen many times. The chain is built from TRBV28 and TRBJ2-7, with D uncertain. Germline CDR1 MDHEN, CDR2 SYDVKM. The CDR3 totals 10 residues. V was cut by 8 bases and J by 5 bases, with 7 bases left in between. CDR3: CASGRHEQYF. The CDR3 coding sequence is TGTGCCAGCGGTAGGCACGAGCAGTACTTC.

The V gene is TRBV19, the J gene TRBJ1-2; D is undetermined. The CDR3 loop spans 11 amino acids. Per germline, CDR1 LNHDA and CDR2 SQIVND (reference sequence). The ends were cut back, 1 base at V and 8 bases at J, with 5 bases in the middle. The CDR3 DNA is TGTGCCAGTAGTATAGGGAACGGCTACACCTTC. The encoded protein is CASSIGNGYTF.

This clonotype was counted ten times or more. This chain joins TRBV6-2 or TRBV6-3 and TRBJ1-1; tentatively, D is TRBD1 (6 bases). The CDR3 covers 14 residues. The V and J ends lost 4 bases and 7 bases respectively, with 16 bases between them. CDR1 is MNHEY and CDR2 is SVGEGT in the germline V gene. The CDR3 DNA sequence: TGTGCCAGCAGTTCTAGGGGGGCGCAGGATGAAGCTTTCTTT. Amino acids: CASSSRGAQDEAFF.

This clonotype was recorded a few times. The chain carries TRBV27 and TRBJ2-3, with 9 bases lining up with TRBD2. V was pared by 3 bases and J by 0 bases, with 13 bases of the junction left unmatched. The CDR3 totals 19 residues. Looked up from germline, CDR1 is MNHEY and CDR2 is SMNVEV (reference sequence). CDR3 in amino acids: CASSLRLADRDLSTDTQYF. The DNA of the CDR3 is TGTGCCAGCAGTTTGAGACTAGCGGATAGAGATCTCAGCACAGATACGCAGTATTTT.